The 21 T cell receptor beta chains below come from one sample, sequenced in a study of blood T cell repertoires in COVID-19. Profiling relied on immunoSEQ multiplex PCR, and the TCRdb table lists in-frame clones only, not all of them. Among under 350,000 clones listed, roughly 89% were seen once. Input material: peripheral blood. Receptors originate from a middle-aged man with acute or convalescent COVID-19.

The gene calls are TRBV10-3 and TRBJ2-3; TRBD1 agrees at 9 bases. With V trimmed by 1 base and J by 4 bases, 6 bases remained unmatched. CDR3 size: 16 residues. Germline V gene data show CDR1 as ENHRY and CDR2 as SYGVKD. For the CDR3, the DNA is TGTGCCATCAGTGAGTTGGGACAGGGAGGGTCAGATACGCAGTATTTT. Amino acid sequence: CAISELGQGGSDTQYF.

V is TRBV2 and J is TRBJ1-5; no definite D call. CDR1 and CDR2 from the germline V gene are SNHLY and FYNNEI. The V and J ends lost 0 bases and 11 bases respectively, with 8 bases between them. The CDR3 extends over 12 amino acids. The CDR3 coding sequence is TGTGCCAGCAGTGAAGCCAATGTGTCCCAGCATTTT. Amino acid sequence: CASSEANVSQHF.

The count of this clone is one. The J gene is TRBJ1-6, the V gene TRBV5-4; 9 bases agree with TRBD1. The V segment lost 5 bases and the J segment 10 bases; nucleotides outside the gene matches: 7. Germline CDR1 SGHNT, CDR2 YYREEE (reference sequence). The length of the CDR3 is 14 residues. CDR3 in DNA: TGTGCCAGCAGTCGGGACAGGGTGGGGTCACCCCTCCACTTT. Its protein product is CASSRDRVGSPLHF.

The rearrangement joins TRBV5-3 to TRBJ2-3; 9 bases fit TRBD1. TRBV5-3 is an open reading frame, and its role is uncertain. This CDR3 has 14 amino acids. With 2 bases clipped from V and 3 bases from J, the junction kept 1 base outside the gene matches. The CDR3: CARSLQGATDTQYF. The CDR3 DNA is TGTGCCAGAAGCTTACAGGGGGCAACAGATACGCAGTATTTT.

This rearrangement joins TRBV5-6 to TRBJ1-4; TRBD1 matches at 8 bases. From germline, CDR1 is SGHDT and CDR2 YYEEEE. With V trimmed by 3 bases and J by 7 bases, 5 bases remained unmatched. This CDR3 has 14 amino acids. The CDR3 bases are TGTGCCAGCAGCTCGGACAGGGCTCGTGAAAAACTGTTTTTT. Protein sequence: CASSSDRAREKLFF.

DNA of the CDR3: TGTGCCAGCAGCCCGACTGACGTTGGTTTTGGCAAAAACATTCAGTACTTC. This codes for CASSPTDVGFGKNIQYF. The chain joins TRBV14 to TRBJ2-4; the D is unclear. The CDR3 extends over 17 amino acids. Germline lookup yields CDR1 SGHDN and CDR2 FVKESK. The germline V and J ends were trimmed by 4 bases and 3 bases, with 19 bases remaining between them.

The rearrangement uses TRBV4-2 and TRBJ1-3, with D hard to call. V shed 0 bases and J shed 0 bases, with 9 bases lying between them. The CDR3 consists of 16 residues. Germline-derived CDR1 and CDR2 are LGHNA and YNFKEQ. The CDR3 spells CASSQDMARSGNTIYF. DNA for the CDR3: TGTGCCAGCAGCCAAGATATGGCTCGCTCTGGAAACACCATATATTTT.

CDR3 residues: CASSLGEGRSNTEAFF. CDR3 sequence (DNA): TGTGCCAGCAGCTTAGGGGAGGGACGATCGAACACTGAAGCTTTCTTT. The V and J genes are TRBV11-2 and TRBJ1-1; weak D call: TRBD1 (5 bases). The ends were cut back, 1 base at V and 1 base at J, with 13 bases in the middle. The CDR3 extends over 16 amino acids. The germline V gene encodes CDR1 SGHAT and CDR2 FQNNGV.

V usage is TRBV5-1 and J usage is TRBJ2-1; TRBD1 is a possible D gene (6 bases). The CDR3 is 15 residues long. Germline CDR1 SGHRS, CDR2 YFSETQ. V was cut by 5 bases and J by 5 bases, with 17 bases left in between. This CDR3 reads CASREPGHPDNEQFF. CDR3 in DNA: TGCGCCAGCAGGGAACCGGGACACCCGGACAATGAGCAGTTCTTC.

This clone was seen a single time. J is TRBJ1-3 and V is TRBV14; perhaps TRBD1 as D (6 bases). CDR1 is SGHDN and CDR2 is FVKESK in the germline V gene. V lost 5 bases, J lost 4 bases, and 9 bases lay in between. There are 13 residues in the CDR3. The DNA for the CDR3 is TGTGCCAGCAGCTCAGGGACAGGAAACACCATATATTTT. Amino acid sequence: CASSSGTGNTIYF.

The V gene is TRBV2, the J gene TRBJ1-1; no clear D. In germline, CDR1 is SNHLY, CDR2 FYNNEI. This CDR3 is 13 amino acids long. The germline V and J ends were trimmed by 8 bases and 5 bases, with 15 bases remaining between them. The CDR3 region is CASEGPVGTEAFF. CDR3 nucleotide sequence: TGTGCCAGCGAGGGTCCGGTCGGGACTGAAGCTTTCTTT.

As to this clone: This sample also contains other DNA sequences that code for the same CDR3. The rearrangement joins TRBV24-1 to TRBJ1-5, with 9 bases fitting TRBD1. J gave up 4 bases and V 5 bases, and 2 bases lay outside the gene matches. The CDR3 spans 14 residues. CDR1 and CDR2 (germline): KGHDR, SFDVKD. Written as DNA, the CDR3 is TGTGCCACCAGTGGAGGACAGGGGAATCAGCCCCAGCATTTT. This encodes CATSGGQGNQPQHF.

The rearrangement joins TRBV27 to TRBJ2-1; D gene ambiguous. Germline CDR1 and CDR2: MNHEY and SMNVEV (reference sequence). CDR3 length equals 16 residues. Trimming left V 2 bases short and J 0 bases short, with 11 bases between. The CDR3 sequence is CASSLPPGPSYNEQFF. DNA of the CDR3: TGTGCCAGCAGTTTACCCCCGGGTCCCTCCTACAATGAGCAGTTCTTC.

J is TRBJ1-2 and V is TRBV11-2, with 11 bases matching TRBD1. With V trimmed by 5 bases and J by 8 bases, 10 bases remained unmatched. This CDR3 has 15 amino acids. CDR1 SGHAT and CDR2 FQNNGV come from the germline V gene. CDR3 residues: CASSPRDRGKRGYTF. CDR3 in DNA: TGTGCCAGCAGCCCTCGGGACAGGGGGAAGCGAGGCTACACCTTC.

V and J are TRBV7-2 and TRBJ2-3; 10 bases align to TRBD1. Germline V gene lookup returns CDR1 SGHTA and CDR2 FQGNSA. The CDR3 extends over 16 amino acids. Trimming took 2 bases from V and 7 from J; bases not matched to a gene: 9. The CDR3 DNA is TGTGCCAGCAGCTTATTTGGGACAGGGGTTACTTATACGCAGTATTTT. Its protein product is CASSLFGTGVTYTQYF.

J is TRBJ1-2 and V is TRBV28, with 7 bases fitting TRBD1. Germline assignment: CDR1 MDHEN and CDR2 SYDVKM. The CDR3 totals 13 residues. V lost 5 bases and J lost 5; bases outside the gene matches: 5. As DNA, the CDR3 is TGTGCCAGCAGTCCTACAGGGGCGTATGGCTACACCTTC. Its translation: CASSPTGAYGYTF.

This chain links TRBV2 with TRBJ1-2, with D possibly TRBD1 on 6 matching bases. The germline V gene encodes CDR1 SNHLY and CDR2 FYNNEI. The V end was cut by 4 bases, the J end by 6 bases, with 15 bases between. The CDR3 spans 14 residues. CDR3 in amino acids: CASSGRQVVDGYTF. In nucleotides, the CDR3 is TGTGCCAGCAGTGGGCGACAGGTGGTAGATGGCTACACCTTC.

The rearrangement links TRBV7-6 to TRBJ2-1; D unclear. The germline gives CDR1 SGHVS, CDR2 FNYEAQ. CDR3 length: 15 amino acids. V lost 1 base to trimming and J lost 3 bases, with 10 bases between them. The CDR3 bases are TGTGCCAGCAGCTTAGACTACGTTAACTACAATGAGCAGTTCTTC. This encodes CASSLDYVNYNEQFF.

The chain links TRBV5-1 to TRBJ1-1; the D is unclear. Trimming pared 0 bases from V and 0 bases from J, leaving 9 bases between. Looked up from germline, CDR1 is SGHRS and CDR2 is YFSETQ. The CDR3 contains 15 residues. DNA for the CDR3: TGCGCCAGCAGCTTGGGGGCAGGCATGAACACTGAAGCTTTCTTT. Amino acid sequence: CASSLGAGMNTEAFF.

CDR3 amino acids: CASNVVAFSYEQYF. The DNA for the CDR3 is TGTGCCAGCAATGTCGTGGCTTTCTCCTACGAGCAGTACTTC. This chain joins TRBV2 and TRBJ2-7, with D hard to call. Trimming took 7 bases from V and 0 from J, leaving 13 bases between them. This CDR3 contains 14 residues. Germline CDR1 reads SNHLY; CDR2 reads FYNNEI.

J is TRBJ2-3 and V is TRBV5-1; tentative D call: TRBD1 (6 bases). The germline CDR1 and CDR2 sequences are SGHRS and YFSETQ. V lost 4 bases to trimming and J lost 2 bases, with 11 bases between them. This CDR3 has 14 residues. CDR3 nucleotide sequence: TGCGCCAGCAGCCCCGCAGGGGCCACAGATACGCAGTATTTT. Translation gives CASSPAGATDTQYF.